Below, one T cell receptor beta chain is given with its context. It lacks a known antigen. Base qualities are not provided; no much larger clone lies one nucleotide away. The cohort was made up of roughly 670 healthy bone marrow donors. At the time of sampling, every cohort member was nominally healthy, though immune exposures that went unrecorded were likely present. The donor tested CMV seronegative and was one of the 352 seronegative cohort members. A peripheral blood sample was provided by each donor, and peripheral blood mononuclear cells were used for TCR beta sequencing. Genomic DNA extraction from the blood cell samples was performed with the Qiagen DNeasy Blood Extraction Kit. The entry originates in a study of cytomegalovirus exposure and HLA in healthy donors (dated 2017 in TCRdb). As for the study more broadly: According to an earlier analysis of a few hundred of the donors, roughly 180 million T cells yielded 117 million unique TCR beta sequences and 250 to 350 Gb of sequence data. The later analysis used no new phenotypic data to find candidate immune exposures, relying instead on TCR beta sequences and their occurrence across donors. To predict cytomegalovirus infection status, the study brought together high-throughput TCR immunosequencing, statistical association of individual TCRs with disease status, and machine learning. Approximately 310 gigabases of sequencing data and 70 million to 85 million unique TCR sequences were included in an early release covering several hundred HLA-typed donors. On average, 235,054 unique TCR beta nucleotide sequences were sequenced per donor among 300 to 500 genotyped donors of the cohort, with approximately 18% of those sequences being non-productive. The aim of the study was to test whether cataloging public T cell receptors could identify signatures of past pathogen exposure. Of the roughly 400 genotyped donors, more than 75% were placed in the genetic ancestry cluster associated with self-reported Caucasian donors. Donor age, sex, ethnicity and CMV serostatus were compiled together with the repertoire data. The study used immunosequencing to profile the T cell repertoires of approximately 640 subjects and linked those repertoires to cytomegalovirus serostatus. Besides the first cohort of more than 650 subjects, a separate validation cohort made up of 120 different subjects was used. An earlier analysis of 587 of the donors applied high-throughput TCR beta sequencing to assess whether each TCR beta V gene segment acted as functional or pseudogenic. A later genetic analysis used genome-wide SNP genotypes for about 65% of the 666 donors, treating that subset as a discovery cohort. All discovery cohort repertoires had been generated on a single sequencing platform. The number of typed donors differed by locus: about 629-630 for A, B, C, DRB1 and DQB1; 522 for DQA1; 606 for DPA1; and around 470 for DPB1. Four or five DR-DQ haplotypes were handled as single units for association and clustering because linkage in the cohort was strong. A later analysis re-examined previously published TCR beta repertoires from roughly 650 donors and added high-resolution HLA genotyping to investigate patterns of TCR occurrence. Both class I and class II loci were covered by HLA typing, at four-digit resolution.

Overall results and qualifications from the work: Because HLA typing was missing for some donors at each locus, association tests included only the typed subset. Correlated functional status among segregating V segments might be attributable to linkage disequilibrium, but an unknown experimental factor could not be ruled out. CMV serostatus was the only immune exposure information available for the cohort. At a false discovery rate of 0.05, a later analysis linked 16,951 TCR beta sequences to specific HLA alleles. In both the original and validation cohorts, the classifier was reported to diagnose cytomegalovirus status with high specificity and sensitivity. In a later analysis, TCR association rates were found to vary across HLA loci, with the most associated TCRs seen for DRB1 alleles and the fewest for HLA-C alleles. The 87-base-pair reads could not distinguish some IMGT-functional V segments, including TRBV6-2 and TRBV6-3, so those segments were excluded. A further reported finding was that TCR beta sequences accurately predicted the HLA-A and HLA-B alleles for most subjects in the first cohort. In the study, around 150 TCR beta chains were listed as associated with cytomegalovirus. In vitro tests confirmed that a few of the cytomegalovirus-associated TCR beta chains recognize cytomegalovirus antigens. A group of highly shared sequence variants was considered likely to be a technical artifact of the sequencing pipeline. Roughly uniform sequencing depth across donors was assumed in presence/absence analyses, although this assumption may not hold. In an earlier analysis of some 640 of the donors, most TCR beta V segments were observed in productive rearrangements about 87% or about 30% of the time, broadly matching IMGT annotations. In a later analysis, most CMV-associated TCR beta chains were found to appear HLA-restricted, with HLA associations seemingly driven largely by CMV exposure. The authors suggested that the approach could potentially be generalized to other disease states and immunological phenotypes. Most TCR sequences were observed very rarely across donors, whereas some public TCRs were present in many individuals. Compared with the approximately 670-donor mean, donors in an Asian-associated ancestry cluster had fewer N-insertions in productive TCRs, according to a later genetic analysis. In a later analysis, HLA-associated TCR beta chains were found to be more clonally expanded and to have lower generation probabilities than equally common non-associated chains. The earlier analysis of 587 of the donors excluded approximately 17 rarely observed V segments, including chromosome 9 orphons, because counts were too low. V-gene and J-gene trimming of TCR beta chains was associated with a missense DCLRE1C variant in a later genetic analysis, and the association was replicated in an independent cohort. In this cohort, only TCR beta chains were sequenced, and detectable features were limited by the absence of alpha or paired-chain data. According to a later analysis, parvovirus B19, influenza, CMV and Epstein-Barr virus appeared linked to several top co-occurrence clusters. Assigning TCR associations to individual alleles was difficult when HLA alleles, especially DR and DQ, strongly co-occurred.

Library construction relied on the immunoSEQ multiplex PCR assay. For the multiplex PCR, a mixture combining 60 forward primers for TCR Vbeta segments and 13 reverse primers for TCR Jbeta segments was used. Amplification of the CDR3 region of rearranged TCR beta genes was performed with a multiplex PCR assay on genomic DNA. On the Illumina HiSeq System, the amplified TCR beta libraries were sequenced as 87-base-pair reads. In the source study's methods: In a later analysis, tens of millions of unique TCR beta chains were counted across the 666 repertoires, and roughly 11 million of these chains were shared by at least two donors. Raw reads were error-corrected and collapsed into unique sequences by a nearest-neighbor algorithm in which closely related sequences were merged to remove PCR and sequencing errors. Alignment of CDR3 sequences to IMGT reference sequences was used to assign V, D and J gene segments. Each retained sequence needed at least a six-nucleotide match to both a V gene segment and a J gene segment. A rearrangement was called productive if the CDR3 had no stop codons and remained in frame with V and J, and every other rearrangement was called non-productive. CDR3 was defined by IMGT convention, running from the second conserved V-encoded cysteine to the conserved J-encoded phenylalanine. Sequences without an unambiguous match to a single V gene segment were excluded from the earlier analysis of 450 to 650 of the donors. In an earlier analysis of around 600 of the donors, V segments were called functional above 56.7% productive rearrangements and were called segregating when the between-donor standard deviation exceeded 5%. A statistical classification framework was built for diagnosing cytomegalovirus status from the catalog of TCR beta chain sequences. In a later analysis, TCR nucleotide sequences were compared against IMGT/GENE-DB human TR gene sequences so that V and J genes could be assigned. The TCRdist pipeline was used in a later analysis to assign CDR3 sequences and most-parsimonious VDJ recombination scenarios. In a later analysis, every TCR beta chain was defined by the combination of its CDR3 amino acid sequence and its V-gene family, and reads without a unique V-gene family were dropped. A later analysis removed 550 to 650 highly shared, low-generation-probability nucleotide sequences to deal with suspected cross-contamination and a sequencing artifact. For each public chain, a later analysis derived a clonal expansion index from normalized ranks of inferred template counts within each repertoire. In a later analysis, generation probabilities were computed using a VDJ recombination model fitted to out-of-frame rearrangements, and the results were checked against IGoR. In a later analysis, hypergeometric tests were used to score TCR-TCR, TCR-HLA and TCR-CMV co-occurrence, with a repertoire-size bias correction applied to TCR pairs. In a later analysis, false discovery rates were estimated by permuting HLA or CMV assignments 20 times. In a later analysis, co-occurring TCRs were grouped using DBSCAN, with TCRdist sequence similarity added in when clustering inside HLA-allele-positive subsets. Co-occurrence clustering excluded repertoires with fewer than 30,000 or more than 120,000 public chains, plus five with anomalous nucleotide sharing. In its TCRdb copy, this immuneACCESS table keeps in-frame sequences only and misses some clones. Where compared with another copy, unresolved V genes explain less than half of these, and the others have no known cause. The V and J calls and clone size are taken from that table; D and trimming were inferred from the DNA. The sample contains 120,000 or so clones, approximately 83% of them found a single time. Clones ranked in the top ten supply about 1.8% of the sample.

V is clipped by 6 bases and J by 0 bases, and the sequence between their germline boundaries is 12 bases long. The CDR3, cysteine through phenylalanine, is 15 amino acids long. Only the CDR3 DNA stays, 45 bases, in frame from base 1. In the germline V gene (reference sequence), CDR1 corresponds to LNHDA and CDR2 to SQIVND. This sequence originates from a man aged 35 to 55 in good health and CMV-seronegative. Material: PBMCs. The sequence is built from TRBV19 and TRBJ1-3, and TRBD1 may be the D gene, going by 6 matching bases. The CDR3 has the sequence CASRITGSSGNTIYF. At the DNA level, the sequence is TGTGCCAGTAGAATCACAGGGTCCTCTGGAAACACCATATATTTT. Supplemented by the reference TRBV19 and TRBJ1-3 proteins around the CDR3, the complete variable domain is DGGITQSPKYLFRKEGQNVTLSCEQNLNHDAMYWYRQDPGQGLRLIYYSQIVNDFQKGDIAEGYSVSREKKESFPLTVTSAQKNPTAFYLCASRITGSSGNTIYFGEGSWLTVV.